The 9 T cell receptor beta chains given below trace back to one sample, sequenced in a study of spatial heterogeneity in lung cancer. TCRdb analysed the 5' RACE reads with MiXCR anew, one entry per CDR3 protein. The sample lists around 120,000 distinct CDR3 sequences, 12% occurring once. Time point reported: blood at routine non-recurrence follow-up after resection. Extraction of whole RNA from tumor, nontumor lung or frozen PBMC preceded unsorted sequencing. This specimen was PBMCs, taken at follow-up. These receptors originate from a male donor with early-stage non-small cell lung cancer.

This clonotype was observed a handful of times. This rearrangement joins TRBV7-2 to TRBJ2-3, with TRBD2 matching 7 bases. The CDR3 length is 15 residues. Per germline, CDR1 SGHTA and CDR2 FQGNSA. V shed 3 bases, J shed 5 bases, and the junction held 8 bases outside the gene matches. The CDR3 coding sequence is TGTGCCAGCAGCTTGGGACTACTCCGGGAAGATACGCAGTATTTT. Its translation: CASSLGLLREDTQYF.

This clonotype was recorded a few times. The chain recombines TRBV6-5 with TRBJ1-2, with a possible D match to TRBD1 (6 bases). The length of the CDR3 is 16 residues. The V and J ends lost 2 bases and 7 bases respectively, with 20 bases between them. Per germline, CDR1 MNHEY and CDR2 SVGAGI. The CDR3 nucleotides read TGTGCCAGCAGTTACACTCCGGGACAACGTTTTGGTGGCTACACCTTC. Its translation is CASSYTPGQRFGGYTF.

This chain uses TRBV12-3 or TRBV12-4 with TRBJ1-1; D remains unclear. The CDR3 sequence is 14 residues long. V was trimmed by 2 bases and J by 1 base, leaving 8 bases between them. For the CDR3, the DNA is TGTGCCAGCAGTTTATTTATGGGGAACACTGAAGCTTTCTTT. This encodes CASSLFMGNTEAFF.

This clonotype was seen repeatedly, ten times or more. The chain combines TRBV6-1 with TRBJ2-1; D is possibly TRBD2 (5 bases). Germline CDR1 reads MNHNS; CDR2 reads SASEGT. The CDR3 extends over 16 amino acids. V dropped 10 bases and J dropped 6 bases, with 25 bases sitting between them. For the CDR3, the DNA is TGTGCCATCGGGAAATGGGGTCCCGGGGTTGGCAATGAGCAGTTCTTC. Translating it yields CAIGKWGPGVGNEQFF.

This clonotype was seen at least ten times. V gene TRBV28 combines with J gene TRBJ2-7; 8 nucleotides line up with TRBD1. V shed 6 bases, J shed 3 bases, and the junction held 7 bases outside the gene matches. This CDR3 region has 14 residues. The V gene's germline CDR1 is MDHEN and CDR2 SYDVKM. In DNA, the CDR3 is TGTGCCAGCAGGGCGGGACAGGTAAACTACGAGCAGTACTTC. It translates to CASRAGQVNYEQYF.

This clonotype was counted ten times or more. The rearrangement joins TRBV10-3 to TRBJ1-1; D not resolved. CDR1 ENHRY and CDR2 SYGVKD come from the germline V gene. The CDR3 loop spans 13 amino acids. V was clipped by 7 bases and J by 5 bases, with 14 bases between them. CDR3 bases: TGTGCCATCACAATAGGCCGGGAGACTGAAGCTTTCTTT. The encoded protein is CAITIGRETEAFF.

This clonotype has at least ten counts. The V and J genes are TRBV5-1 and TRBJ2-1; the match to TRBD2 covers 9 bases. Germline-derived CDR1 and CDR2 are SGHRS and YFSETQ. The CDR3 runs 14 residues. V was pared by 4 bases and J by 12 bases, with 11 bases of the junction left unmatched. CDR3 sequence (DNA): TGCGCCAGCAGCCCGTACGGGACTAGCCTCGGGCAGTTCTTC. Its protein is CASSPYGTSLGQFF.

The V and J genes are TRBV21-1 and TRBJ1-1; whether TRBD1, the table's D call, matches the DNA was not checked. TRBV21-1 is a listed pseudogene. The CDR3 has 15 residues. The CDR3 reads CASSSPGPRDTEAFF. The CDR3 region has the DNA TGTGCCAGCAGCTCCCCGGGTCCCAGAGACACTGAAGCTTTCTTT.

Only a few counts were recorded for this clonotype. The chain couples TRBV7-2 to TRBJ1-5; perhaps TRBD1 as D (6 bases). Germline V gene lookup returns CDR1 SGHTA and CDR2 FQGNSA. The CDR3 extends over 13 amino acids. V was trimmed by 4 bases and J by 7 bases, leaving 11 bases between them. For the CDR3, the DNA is TGTGCCAGCAGCTCCCTTAGGGGGCAGCCCCAGCATTTT. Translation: CASSSLRGQPQHF.